A selection of T cell receptor beta chains follows, all from one sample in a study of T cell responses to AZD1222 COVID-19 vaccine. The protocol was immunoSEQ multiplex PCR, while the TCRdb copy is restricted to in-frame clones and leaves out a portion. The sample has around 150,000 clones, 75% to 95% seen once. The source material was peripheral blood, sampled 28 days after the second AZD1222 dose. These receptors came from an adult who received the AZD1222 COVID-19 vaccine. The CDR3 runs from the conserved cysteine through the conserved F or W. Fields, in order: CDR3 protein, CDR3 DNA, V gene, J gene, D gene, clone size. The D gene is left open where the match is weak. Clone size appears in some rows only: once, few, many, or a class for an expanded clone.

CASSFSGTSYEQYF	TGTGCCAGCTCGTTTTCGGGGACCTCCTACGAGCAGTACTTC	TRBV18	TRBJ2-7	NA	NA
CASSAHLRGKNTEAFF	TGTGCCAGTAGTGCCCATCTCAGGGGGAAGAACACTGAAGCTTTCTTT	TRBV19	TRBJ1-1	TRBD1	few
CASGQDYEQYF	TGTGCCAGCGGTCAGGACTACGAGCAGTACTTC	TRBV2	TRBJ2-7	NA	NA
CSAGTSGDTQYF	TGCAGCGCCGGGACTAGCGGAGATACGCAGTATTTT	TRBV29-1	TRBJ2-3	TRBD2	NA
CASSFPGNEQFF	TGTGCCAGCAGCTTTCCGGGGAATGAGCAGTTCTTC	TRBV13	TRBJ2-1	NA	once
CAGQTGGEYYGYTF	TGTGCCGGACAGACAGGGGGCGAGTACTATGGCTACACCTTC	TRBV2	TRBJ1-2	TRBD1	NA
CASSLGVGGYTF	TGTGCCAGCAGCCTAGGGGTGGGCGGCTACACCTTC	TRBV6-6	TRBJ1-2	NA	NA
CAWSKATNRDTEAFF	TGTGCCTGGAGTAAGGCCACGAATCGGGACACTGAAGCTTTCTTT	TRBV30	TRBJ1-1	NA	few
CASRPRNNYGYTF	TGTGCCAGCAGGCCCCGAAATAACTATGGCTACACCTTC	TRBV7-9	TRBJ1-2	NA	NA
CASSFGGGTPNTEAFF	TGTGCCAGCAGCTTTGGAGGCGGCACACCGAACACTGAAGCTTTCTTT	TRBV7-9	TRBJ1-1	NA	NA
CASSLVGLSNTGELFF	TGTGCCAGCAGCTTAGTTGGGTTATCGAACACCGGGGAGCTGTTTTTT	TRBV7-8	TRBJ2-2	NA	once
CASSEQANEKLFF	TGTGCCAGTAGTGAGCAGGCGAATGAAAAACTGTTTTTT	TRBV19	TRBJ1-4	NA	NA
CAISDLQGGGYEQYF	TGTGCCATCAGTGACTTACAGGGTGGGGGCTACGAGCAGTACTTC	TRBV10-3	TRBJ2-7	NA	medium-sized
CASRGFNTGELFF	TGTGCCAGCAGGGGATTTAACACCGGGGAGCTGTTTTTT	TRBV6-5	TRBJ2-2	NA	NA
CASSGETVNSPLHF	TGCGCCAGCAGCGGCGAGACAGTAAATTCACCCCTCCACTTT	TRBV5-1	TRBJ1-6	NA	once
CASRRQQGGKYNEQFF	TGTGCCAGCAGGCGTCAACAGGGAGGGAAATACAATGAGCAGTTCTTC	TRBV27	TRBJ2-1	NA	NA
CASSLMTALNTEAFF	TGTGCCAGCAGCTTAATGACAGCTTTGAACACTGAAGCTTTCTTT	TRBV11-2	TRBJ1-1	NA	NA
CASSPVSLNEQFF	TGTGCCAGCAGCCCGGTCAGTTTGAATGAGCAGTTCTTC	TRBV6-6	TRBJ2-1	NA	NA
CASSLLLVTDTQYF	TGTGCCAGCAGCTTATTACTAGTCACAGATACGCAGTATTTT	TRBV7-2	TRBJ2-3	NA	once
CASTKPTGGVDTQYF	TGTGCCAGCACCAAACCGACAGGGGGAGTAGATACGCAGTATTTT	TRBV7-2	TRBJ2-3	TRBD1	NA
CASAEERPSGNTIYF	TGTGCCAGCGCGGAGGAGCGTCCCTCTGGAAACACCATATATTTT	TRBV5-8	TRBJ1-3	NA	few
CASRPLRGRVGRHEQFF	TGTGCAAGTCGCCCATTGAGGGGGCGGGTAGGGAGGCATGAGCAGTTCTTC	TRBV12-2	TRBJ2-1	NA	few
CATSRVIQSYYGYTF	TGTGCCACCAGCAGAGTGATACAGAGCTACTATGGCTACACCTTC	TRBV15	TRBJ1-2	NA	NA
CASSSAGTGVYISYEQYF	TGTGCCAGCAGCTCGGCCGGGACAGGGGTCTATATCTCCTACGAGCAGTACTTC	TRBV7-9	TRBJ2-7	TRBD1	NA
CASTVTGTDNQPQHF	TGTGCCAGCACAGTCACCGGGACAGACAATCAGCCCCAGCATTTT	TRBV6-5	TRBJ1-5	TRBD1	NA
CASSLATSGRVTDTQYF	TGTGCCAGCAGCCTTGCGACTAGCGGGAGGGTGACAGATACGCAGTATTTT	TRBV13	TRBJ2-3	TRBD2	NA
CASSLLGRMNTEAFF	TGCGCCAGCAGCTTGCTCGGCAGGATGAACACTGAAGCTTTCTTT	TRBV5-1	TRBJ1-1	NA	NA
CSASPAGNIQYF	TGCAGTGCTAGTCCAGCGGGAAACATTCAGTACTTC	TRBV20-1	TRBJ2-4	NA	NA